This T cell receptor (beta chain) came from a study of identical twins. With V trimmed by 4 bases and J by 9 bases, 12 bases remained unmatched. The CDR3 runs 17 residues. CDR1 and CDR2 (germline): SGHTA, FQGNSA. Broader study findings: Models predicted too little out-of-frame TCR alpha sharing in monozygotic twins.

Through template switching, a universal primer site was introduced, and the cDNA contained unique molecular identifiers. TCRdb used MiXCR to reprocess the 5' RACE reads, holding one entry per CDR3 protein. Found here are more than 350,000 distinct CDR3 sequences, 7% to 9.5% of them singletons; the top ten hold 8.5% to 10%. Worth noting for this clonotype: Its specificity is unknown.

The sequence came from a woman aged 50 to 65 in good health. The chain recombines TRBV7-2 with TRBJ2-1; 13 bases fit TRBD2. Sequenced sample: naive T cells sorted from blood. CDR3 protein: CASSSGTSGMGIREQFF. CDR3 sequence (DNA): TGTGCCAGCAGCTCCGGGACTAGCGGGATGGGGATACGTGAGCAGTTCTTC.